One sample yielded the 8 T cell receptor beta chains listed below, sequenced in a study of T cell repertoires in cytomegalovirus infection (dated by TCRdb to about 2019). The sample was run on an Illumina HiSeq 1500. The public reads were quality trimmed at Q25 with fastp and then assembled into clones with MiXCR by TCRdb, keeping productive beta chains. CDR3 protein duplicates are merged, each entry listing the most common genes and DNA. In this sample the table shows under 300,000 distinct CDR3 sequences, less than 25% of which occur a single time. Approximately 20% of the sample is in the top ten clones. The treatment or condition label here, explained by the study, means: in vitro stimulation with specific CMV peptide epitopes to enrich CMV-specific T cells. What these receptors recognize is not known. The sample consisted of cultured PBMCs, taken from culture after CMV antigen stimulation. The receptors were gathered from a human donor in good health (CMV status not recorded). Some clones in this sample may be carry-over from other donors' samples.

The gene calls are TRBV18 and TRBJ1-1, with 8 bases identical to TRBD1. The CDR3 is made up of 16 amino acids. Germline loops: CDR1 KGHSH, CDR2 LQKENI. The junction had 4 bases not matched to a gene; V was cut back by 0 bases and J by 1 base. The chain's CDR3 is CASSPPSGTGNTEAFF. The CDR3 bases are TGTGCCAGCTCACCACCATCAGGGACAGGGAACACTGAAGCTTTCTTT.

This clonotype was found many times. V usage is TRBV27 and J usage is TRBJ1-6, with D tentatively TRBD1 (6 bases). This CDR3 region has 16 residues. Trimming removed 2 bases at V and 9 bases at J, with 17 bases between. Germline V lookup: CDR1 MNHEY, CDR2 SMNVEV (reference sequence). DNA of the CDR3: TGTGCCAGCAGTTTAGTGGGGGGGCAGAAAAGTTCACCCCTCCACTTT. Translated: CASSLVGGQKSSPLHF.

This clonotype was seen more than once but under ten times. This chain connects TRBV4-1 to TRBJ2-7; TRBD2 matches 8 bases. Trimming took 5 bases from V and 4 from J; bases not matched to a gene: 10. CDR1 and CDR2 from the germline V gene are MGHRA and YSYEKL. This CDR3 comprises 15 residues. The CDR3 protein is CASSFLAGSLYEQYV. DNA of the CDR3: TGCGCCAGCAGCTTCTTAGCGGGAAGTCTGTACGAGCAGTACGTC.

The genes are TRBV20-1 and TRBJ1-4; D is unresolved. V gave up 4 bases and J gave up 2 bases, with 11 bases separating them. Germline V gives CDR1 DFQATT, CDR2 SNEGSKA (reference sequence). This CDR3 comprises 14 residues. CDR3 nucleotide sequence: TGCAGTGCTACTGAACAGTTGACTAATGAAAAACTGTTTTTT. Translating it yields CSATEQLTNEKLFF.

The chain links TRBV11-1 to TRBJ1-2; D is ambiguous. The germline gives CDR1 SGHAT, CDR2 FQDESV (reference sequence). CDR3 length: 13 residues. V lost 5 bases and J 6 bases, leaving 13 bases between the germline ends. The CDR3 DNA reads as TGTGCCAGCAGCCCTACACTGGAGCATGGCTACACCTTC. This gives the protein CASSPTLEHGYTF.

The V and J genes are TRBV5-4 and TRBJ2-4; D is uncertain. The CDR3 is 13 residues long. Trimming left V 3 bases short and J 2 bases short, with 6 bases between. Germline values: CDR1 SGHNT, CDR2 YYREEE (reference sequence). The CDR3 bases are TGTGCCAGCAGCTGGGATTCCAAAAACATTCAGTACTTC. Protein product: CASSWDSKNIQYF.

This clonotype was seen ten or more times. The V and J genes are TRBV7-2 and TRBJ2-7, with 11 positions matching TRBD1. V gave up 5 bases and J gave up 4 bases; unmatched junction bases: 7. There are 15 residues in the CDR3. Germline V CDR1 and CDR2: SGHTA, FQGNSA. CDR3 bases: TGTGCCAGCAGCCGTCCGGGACAGGGGGATTACGAGCAGTACTTC. Amino acid sequence: CASSRPGQGDYEQYF.

This clonotype was seen only a few times. This chain's CDR3 is CASSWDRESSYEQYF. For the CDR3, the DNA is TGTGCCAGCAGCTGGGACAGGGAATCGTCCTACGAGCAGTACTTC. This sequence joins TRBV7-2 and TRBJ2-7; 9 bases agree with TRBD1. CDR1 and CDR2 (germline): SGHTA, FQGNSA. The CDR3 is 15 residues long. V shed 4 bases and J 1 base; nucleotides not matched to a gene: 5.